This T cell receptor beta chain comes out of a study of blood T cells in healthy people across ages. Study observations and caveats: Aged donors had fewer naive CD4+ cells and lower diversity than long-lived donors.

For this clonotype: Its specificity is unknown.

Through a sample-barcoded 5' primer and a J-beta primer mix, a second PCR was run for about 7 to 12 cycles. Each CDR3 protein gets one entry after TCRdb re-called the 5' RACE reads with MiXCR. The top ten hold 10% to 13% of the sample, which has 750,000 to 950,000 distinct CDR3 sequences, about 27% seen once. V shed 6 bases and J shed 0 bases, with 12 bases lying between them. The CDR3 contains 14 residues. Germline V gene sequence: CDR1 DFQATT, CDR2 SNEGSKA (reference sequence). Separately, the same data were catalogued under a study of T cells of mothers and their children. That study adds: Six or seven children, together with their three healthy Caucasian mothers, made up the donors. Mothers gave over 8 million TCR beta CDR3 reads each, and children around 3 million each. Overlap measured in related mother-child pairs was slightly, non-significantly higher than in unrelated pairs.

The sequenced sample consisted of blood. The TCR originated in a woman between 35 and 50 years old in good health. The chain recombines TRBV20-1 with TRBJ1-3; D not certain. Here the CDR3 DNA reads TGCAGTGCACCAGACCTACACTCTGGAAACACCATATATTTT. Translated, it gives CSAPDLHSGNTIYF.